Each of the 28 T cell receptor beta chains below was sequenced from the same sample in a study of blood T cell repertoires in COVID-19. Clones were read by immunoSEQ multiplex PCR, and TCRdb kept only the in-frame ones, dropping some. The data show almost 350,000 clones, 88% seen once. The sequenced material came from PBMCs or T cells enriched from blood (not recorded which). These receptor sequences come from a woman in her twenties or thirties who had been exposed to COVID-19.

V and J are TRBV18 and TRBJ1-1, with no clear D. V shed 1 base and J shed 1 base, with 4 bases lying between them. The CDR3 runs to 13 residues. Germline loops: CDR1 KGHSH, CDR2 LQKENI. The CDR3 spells CASSPQQNTEAFF. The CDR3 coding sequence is TGTGCCAGCTCACCACAGCAGAACACTGAAGCTTTCTTT.

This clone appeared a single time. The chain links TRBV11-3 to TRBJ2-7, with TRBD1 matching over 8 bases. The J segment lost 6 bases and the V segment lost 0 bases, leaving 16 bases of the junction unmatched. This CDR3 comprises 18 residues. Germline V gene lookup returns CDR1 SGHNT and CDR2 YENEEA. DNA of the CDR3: TGTGCCAGCAGCTTAGATATTAGTCGGTTGGACAGGGATTCCGAGCAGTACTTC. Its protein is CASSLDISRLDRDSEQYF.

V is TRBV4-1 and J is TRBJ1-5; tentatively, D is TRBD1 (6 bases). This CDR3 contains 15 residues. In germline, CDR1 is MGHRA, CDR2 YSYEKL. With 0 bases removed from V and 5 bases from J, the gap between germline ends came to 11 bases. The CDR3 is CASSQDGDTHQPQHF. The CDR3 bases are TGCGCCAGCAGCCAAGATGGGGACACTCATCAGCCCCAGCATTTT.

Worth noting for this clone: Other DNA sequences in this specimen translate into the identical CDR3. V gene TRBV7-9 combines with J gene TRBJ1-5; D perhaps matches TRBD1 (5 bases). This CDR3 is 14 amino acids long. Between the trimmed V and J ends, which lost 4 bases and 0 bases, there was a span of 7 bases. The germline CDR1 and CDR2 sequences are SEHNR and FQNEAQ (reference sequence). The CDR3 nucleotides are TGTGCCAGCAGCTCCGACAGTAGCAATCAGCCCCAGCATTTT. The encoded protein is CASSSDSSNQPQHF.

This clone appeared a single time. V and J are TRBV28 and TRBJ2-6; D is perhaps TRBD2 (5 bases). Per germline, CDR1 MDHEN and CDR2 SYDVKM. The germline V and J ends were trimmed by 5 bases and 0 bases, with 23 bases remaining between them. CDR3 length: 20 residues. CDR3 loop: CASSTNREGLAISGANVLTF. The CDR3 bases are TGTGCCAGCAGTACCAACCGGGAAGGACTGGCCATCTCTGGGGCCAACGTCCTGACTTTC.

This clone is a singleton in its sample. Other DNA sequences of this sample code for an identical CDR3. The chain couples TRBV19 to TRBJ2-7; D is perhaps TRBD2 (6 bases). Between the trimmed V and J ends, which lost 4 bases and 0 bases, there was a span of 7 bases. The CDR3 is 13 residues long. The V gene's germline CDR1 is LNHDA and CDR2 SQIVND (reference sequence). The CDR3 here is CASSSGVSYEQYF. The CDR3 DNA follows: TGTGCCAGTAGTAGCGGGGTCTCCTACGAGCAGTACTTC.

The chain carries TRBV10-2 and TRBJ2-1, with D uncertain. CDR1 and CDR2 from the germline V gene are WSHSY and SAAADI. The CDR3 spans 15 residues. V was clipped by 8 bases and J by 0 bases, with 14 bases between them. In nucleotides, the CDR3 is TGCGCCAGCTCCCTGGAGAGCTCCTCCTACAATGAGCAGTTCTTC. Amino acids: CASSLESSSYNEQFF.

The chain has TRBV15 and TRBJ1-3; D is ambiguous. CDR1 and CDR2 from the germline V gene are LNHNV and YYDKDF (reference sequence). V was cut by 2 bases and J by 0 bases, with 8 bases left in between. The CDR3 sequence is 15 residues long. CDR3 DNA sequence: TGTGCCACCAGCAGACTCAGTGACTCTGGAAACACCATATATTTT. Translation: CATSRLSDSGNTIYF.

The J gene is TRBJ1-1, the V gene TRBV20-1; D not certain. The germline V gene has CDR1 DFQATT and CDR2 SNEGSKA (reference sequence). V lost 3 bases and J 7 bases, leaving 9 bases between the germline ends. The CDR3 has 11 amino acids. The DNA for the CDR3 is TGCAGTGCTAGTAACAGAAATGAAGCTTTCTTT. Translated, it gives CSASNRNEAFF.

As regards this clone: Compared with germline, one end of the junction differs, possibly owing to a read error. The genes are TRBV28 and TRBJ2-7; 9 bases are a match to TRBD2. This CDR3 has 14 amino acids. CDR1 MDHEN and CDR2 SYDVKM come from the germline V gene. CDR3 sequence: CASTEGGNRASGNF. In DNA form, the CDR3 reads TGTGCCAGCACCGAAGGGGGCAATCGGGCTAGCGGGAACTTC.

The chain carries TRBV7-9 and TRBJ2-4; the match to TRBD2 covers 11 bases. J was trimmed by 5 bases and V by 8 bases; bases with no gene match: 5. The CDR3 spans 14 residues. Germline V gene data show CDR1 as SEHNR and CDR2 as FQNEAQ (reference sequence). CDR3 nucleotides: TGTGCCAGCGCTACTAGCGGGAGCGAAAACATTCAGTACTTC. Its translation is CASATSGSENIQYF.

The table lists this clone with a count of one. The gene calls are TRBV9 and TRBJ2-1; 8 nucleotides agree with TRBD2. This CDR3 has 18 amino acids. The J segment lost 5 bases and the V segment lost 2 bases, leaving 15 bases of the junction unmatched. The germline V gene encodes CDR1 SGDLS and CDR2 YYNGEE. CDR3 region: CASSVPPVLAGIDNEQFF. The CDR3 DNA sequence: TGTGCCAGCAGCGTCCCCCCAGTCTTAGCGGGAATCGACAATGAGCAGTTCTTC.

The CDR3 DNA is TGTGCCAGCAGCATCCACACCGACAGGTCCTACGAGCAGTACTTC. It codes for CASSIHTDRSYEQYF. The rearrangement links TRBV21-1 to TRBJ2-7; the table's D call of TRBD1 was not tested on the DNA. TRBV21-1 is labeled a pseudogene. The CDR3 spans 15 residues.

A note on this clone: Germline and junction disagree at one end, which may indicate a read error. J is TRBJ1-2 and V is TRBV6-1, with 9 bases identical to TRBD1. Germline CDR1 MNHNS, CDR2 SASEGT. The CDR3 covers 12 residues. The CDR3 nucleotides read TGTGCCAGCAATGAACAGGGGGCTGGCTACACCTTC. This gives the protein CASNEQGAGYTF.

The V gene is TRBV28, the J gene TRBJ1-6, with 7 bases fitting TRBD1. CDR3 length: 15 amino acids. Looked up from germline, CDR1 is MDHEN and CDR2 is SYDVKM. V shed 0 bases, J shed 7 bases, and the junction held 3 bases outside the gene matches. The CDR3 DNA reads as TGTGCCAGCAGTTTATGGGGGGACAGAAATTCACCCCTCCACTTT. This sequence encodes CASSLWGDRNSPLHF. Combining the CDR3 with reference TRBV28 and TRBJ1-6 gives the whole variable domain DVKVTQSSRYLVKRTGEKVFLECVQDMDHENMFWYRQDPGLGLRLIYFSYDVKMKEKGDIPEGYSVSREKKERFSLILESASTNQTSMYLCASSLWGDRNSPLHFGNGTRLTVT.

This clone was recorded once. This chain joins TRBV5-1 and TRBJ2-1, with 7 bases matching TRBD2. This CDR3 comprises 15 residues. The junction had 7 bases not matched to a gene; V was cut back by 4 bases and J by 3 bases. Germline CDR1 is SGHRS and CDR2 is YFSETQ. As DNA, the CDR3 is TGCGCCAGCAGCACAACGAGCGGGAACTACAATGAGCAGTTCTTC. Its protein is CASSTTSGNYNEQFF.

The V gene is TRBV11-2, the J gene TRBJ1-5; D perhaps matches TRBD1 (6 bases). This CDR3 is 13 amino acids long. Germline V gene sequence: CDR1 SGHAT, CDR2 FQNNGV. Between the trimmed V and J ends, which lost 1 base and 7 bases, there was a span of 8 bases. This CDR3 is CASSLGQEQPQHF. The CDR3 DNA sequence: TGTGCCAGCAGCTTAGGACAGGAGCAGCCCCAGCATTTT.

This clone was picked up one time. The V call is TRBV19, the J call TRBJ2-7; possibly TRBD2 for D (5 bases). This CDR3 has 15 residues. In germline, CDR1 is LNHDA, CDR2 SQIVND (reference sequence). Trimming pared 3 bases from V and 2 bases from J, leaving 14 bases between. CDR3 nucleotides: TGTGCCAGTAGTATTAGCGCACGCCTGACCTACGAGCAGTACTTC. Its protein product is CASSISARLTYEQYF.

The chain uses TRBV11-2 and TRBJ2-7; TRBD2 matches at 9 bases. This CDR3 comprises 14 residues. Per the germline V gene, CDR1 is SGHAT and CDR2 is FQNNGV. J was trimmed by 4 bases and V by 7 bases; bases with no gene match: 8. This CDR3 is CASTSGGRAYEQYF. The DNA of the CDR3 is TGTGCCAGCACCTCTGGCGGGAGGGCTTACGAGCAGTACTTC.

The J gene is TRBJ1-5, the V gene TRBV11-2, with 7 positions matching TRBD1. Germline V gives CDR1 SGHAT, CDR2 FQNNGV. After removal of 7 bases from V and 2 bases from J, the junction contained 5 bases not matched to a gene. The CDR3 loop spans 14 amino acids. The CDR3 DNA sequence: TGTGCCAGCATCGTCGGACAGGGCAATCAGCCCCAGCATTTT. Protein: CASIVGQGNQPQHF. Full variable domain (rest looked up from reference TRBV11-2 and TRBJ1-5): EAGVAQSPRYKIIEKRQSVAFWCNPISGHATLYWYQQILGQGPKLLIQFQNNGVVDDSQLPKDRFSAERLKGVDSTLKIQPAKLEDSAVYLCASIVGQGNQPQHFGDGTRLSIL.

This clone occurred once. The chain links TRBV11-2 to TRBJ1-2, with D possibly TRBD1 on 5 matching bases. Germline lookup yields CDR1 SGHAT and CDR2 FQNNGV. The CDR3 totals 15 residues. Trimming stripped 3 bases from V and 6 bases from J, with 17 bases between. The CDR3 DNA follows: TGTGCCAGCAGCTTGGGGGGGTCCTGGGGCGATGGCTACACCTTC. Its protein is CASSLGGSWGDGYTF. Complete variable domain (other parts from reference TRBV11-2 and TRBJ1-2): EAGVAQSPRYKIIEKRQSVAFWCNPISGHATLYWYQQILGQGPKLLIQFQNNGVVDDSQLPKDRFSAERLKGVDSTLKIQPAKLEDSAVYLCASSLGGSWGDGYTFGSGTRLTVV.

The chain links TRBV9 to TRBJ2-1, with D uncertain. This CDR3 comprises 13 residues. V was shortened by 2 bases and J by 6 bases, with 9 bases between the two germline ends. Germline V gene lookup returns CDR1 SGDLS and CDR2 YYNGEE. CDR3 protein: CASSVSGSNEQFF. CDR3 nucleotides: TGTGCCAGCAGCGTCTCCGGGTCCAATGAGCAGTTCTTC.

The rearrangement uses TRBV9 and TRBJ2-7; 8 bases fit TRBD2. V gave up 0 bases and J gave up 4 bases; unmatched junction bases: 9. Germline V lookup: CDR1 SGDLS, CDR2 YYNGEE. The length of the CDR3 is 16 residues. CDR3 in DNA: TGTGCCAGCAGCGTAGTGGGTGGACTAGCTTCTTACGAGCAGTACTTC. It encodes CASSVVGGLASYEQYF. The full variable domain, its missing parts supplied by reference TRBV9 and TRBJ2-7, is DSGVTQTPKHLITATGQRVTLRCSPRSGDLSVYWYQQSLDQGLQFLIQYYNGEERAKGNILERFSAQQFPDLHSELNLSSLELGDSALYFCASSVVGGLASYEQYFGPGTRLTVT.

The CDR3, as DNA: TGTGCCAGCAGTCTGGACAGGGAAGAGACCCAGTACTTC. Translated: CASSLDREETQYF. This sequence joins TRBV6-5 and TRBJ2-5; TRBD1 matches 8 bases. Germline values: CDR1 MNHEY, CDR2 SVGAGI. The CDR3 runs to 13 residues. Losses at the gene ends were 5 bases for V and 3 bases for J; bases not matched to a gene: 2.

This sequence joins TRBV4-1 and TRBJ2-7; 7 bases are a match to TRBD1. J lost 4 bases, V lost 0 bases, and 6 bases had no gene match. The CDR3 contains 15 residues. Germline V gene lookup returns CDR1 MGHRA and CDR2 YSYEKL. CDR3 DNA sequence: TGCGCCAGCAGCCAAGAGCGGGCAGGGGGTTACGAGCAGTACTTC. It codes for CASSQERAGGYEQYF.

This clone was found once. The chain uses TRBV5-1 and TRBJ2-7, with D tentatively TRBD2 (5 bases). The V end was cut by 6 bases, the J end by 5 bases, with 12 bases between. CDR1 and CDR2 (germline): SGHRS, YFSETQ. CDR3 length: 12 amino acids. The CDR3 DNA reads TGCGCCAGCAAGGGAGCAACCCACGAGCAGTACTTC. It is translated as CASKGATHEQYF.

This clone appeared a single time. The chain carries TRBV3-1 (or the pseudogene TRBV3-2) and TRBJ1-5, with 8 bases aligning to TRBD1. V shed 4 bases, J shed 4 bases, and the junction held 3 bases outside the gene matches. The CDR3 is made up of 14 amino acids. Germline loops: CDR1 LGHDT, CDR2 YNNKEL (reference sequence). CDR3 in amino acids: CASSLGQGNQPQHF. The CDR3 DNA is TGTGCCAGCAGCCTAGGACAGGGAAATCAGCCCCAGCATTTT.

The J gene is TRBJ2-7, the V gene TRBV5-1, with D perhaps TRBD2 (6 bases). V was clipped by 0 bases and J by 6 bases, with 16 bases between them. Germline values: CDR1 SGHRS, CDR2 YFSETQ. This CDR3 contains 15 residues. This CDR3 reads CASSLGGTATREQYF. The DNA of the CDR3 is TGCGCCAGCAGCTTGGGCGGGACGGCAACTCGCGAGCAGTACTTC.